Included here is one T cell receptor beta chain sequence, with context. Together with a sample-barcoded 5' primer, a J-beta primer mix was included in a second PCR lasting roughly 6 to 12 cycles. A 12-random-nucleotide template-switch adaptor tagged each cDNA molecule. Using its own MiXCR run on the 5' RACE reads, TCRdb lists one record per CDR3 protein. The sample lists roughly 1,700,000 distinct CDR3 sequences; roughly 30% were seen once. J lost 1 base, V lost 1 base, and 11 bases had no gene match. The CDR3 contains 17 residues. Per germline, CDR1 DFQATT and CDR2 SNEGSKA (reference sequence). This entry belongs to a study of blood T cells in healthy people across ages.

Sequenced sample: blood. This receptor was identified in a woman aged 25-40 years in good health. The chain employs TRBV20-1 and TRBJ2-3, with TRBD1 matching 7 bases. The CDR3 here is CSARAPRQGRGTDTQYF. Here the CDR3 DNA reads TGCAGTGCTAGAGCGCCGAGACAGGGTAGGGGCACAGATACGCAGTATTTT.